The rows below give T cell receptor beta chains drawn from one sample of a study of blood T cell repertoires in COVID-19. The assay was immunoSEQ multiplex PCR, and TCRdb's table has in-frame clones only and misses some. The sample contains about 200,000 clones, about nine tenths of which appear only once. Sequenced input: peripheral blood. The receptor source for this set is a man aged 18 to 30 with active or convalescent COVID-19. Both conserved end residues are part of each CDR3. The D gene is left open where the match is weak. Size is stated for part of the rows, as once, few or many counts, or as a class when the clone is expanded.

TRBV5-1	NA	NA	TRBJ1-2	TGCGCCAGCAGCTTGGTTGACAGCAACTATGGCTACACCTTC	CASSLVDSNYGYTF
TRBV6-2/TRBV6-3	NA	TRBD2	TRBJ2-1	TGTGCCAGCAGCCGGACTAGCGGGACGGTCATATTAAATGAGCAGTTCTTC	CASSRTSGTVILNEQFF
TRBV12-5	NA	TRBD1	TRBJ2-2	TGTGCTAGTGGTTTGCGGGACAGGGCGACCGGGGAGCTGTTTTTT	CASGLRDRATGELFF
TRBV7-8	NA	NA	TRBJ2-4	TGTGCCAGCAGCCCAATCGAGGAAGCCAAAAACATTCAGTACTTC	CASSPIEEAKNIQYF
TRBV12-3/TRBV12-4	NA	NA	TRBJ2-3	TGTGACTCGGGTGGTTGCCAGAAAGATACGCAGTATTTT	CDSGGCQKDTQYF
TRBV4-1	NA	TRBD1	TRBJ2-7	TGCGCCAGCAGCCACGGACAGGGACCCAACGAGCAGTACTTC	CASSHGQGPNEQYF
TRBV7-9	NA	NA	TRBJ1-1	TGTGCCAGCAGCTTAGTTTCAGTATCGAACACTGAAGCTTTCTTT	CASSLVSVSNTEAFF
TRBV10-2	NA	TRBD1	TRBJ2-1	TGCGCCAGCAGGGGACAGATCTACAATGAGCAGTTCTTC	CASRGQIYNEQFF
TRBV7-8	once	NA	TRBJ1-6	TGTGCCAGCAGCTTGGGCAGGGTCACTTCACCCCTCCACTTT	CASSLGRVTSPLHF
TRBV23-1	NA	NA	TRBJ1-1	TGCGCCAGCAGTCAATCGGGCGACTGGGGGGACACTGAAGCTTTCTTT	CASSQSGDWGDTEAFF
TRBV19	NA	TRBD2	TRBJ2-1	TGTGCCAGTAGTCAACCTAGCGGGAGGACTCTCTACAATGAGCAGTTCTTC	CASSQPSGRTLYNEQFF
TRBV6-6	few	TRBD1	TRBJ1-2	TGTGCCAGCAGTTACTCGAGGGACAGGGTGGATGGCTACACCTTC	CASSYSRDRVDGYTF
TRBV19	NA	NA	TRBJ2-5	TGTGCCAGCGCGGCTCTAGCGCGGGAGACCCAGTACTTC	CASAALARETQYF
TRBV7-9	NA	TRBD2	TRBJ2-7	TGTGCCAGCAGTCCCGAGTGGACTAGCGGGGGGGCCGAAGAGCAGTACTTC	CASSPEWTSGGAEEQYF
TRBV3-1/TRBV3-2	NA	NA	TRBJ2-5	TGTGCCAGCAGCCAAGGGCAGGGGCAAAACCAAGAGACCCAGTACTTC	CASSQGQGQNQETQYF
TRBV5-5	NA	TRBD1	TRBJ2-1	TGTGCCAGCAGCTCGACAGGGGACCCCTTCAATGAGCAGTTCTTC	CASSSTGDPFNEQFF
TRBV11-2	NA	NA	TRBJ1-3	TGTGCCAGCAGCACGACAGAATCTGGAAACACCATATATTTT	CASSTTESGNTIYF
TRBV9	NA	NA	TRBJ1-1	TGTGCCAGCAGCGTAGATGTAGCGAACACTGAAGCTTTCTTT	CASSVDVANTEAFF
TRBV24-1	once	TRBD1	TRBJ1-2	TGTGCCACCAGTGACCGGGGACAGGCCGGCTATGGCTACACCTTC	CATSDRGQAGYGYTF
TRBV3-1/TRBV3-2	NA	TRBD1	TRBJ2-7	TGTGCCAGCAGCCAGCCGGGACAGGGGGCGTACGAGCAGTACTTC	CASSQPGQGAYEQYF
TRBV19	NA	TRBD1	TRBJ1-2	TGTGCCAGTAGCGGACAGGGGTTGGGGAATGGCTACACCTTC	CASSGQGLGNGYTF
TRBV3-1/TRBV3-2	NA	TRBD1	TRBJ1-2	TGTGCCAGCAGCCACTTAGACAGGGGGCTAGTCGGAGGCTACACCTTC	CASSHLDRGLVGGYTF
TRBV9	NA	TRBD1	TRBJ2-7	TGTGCCAGCAGCGAGGGGACAGGAGGGAGGTACGAGCAGTACTTC	CASSEGTGGRYEQYF